A selection of T cell receptor beta chains follows, all from one sample in a study of T-cell reconstitution after alpha-beta-depleted transplantation in children. A single record per CDR3 protein comes from TCRdb applying MiXCR to the PCR reads. The table has about a million distinct CDR3 sequences, about 31% seen once. The sequences come from PBMCs, mostly from graft donor cells, collected 360 days after TCRalphabeta/CD19-depleted stem cell transplant. These receptors originate from a boy younger than two who had a stem cell transplant for SCID, so the T cells may come from the graft donor. Both conserved end residues are part of each CDR3. A D gene is named only where the DNA matches it firmly. Rows may omit the clone size; those that give it use once, few, many or a size class.

v_gene	len	d_gene	j_gene	abundance	CDR3aa	CDR3nt
TRBV20-1	14	.	TRBJ2-3	.	CSASIVGVTDTQYF	TGCAGTGCTAGTATAGTAGGCGTCACAGATACGCAGTATTTT
TRBV6-5	17	TRBD2	TRBJ2-5	many	CASSYTIQGAGEETQYF	TGTGCCAGCAGTTACACGATTCAGGGTGCGGGGGAAGAGACCCAGTACTTC
TRBV6-2/TRBV6-3	18	TRBD2	TRBJ2-3	few	CASSYHLAGASITDTQYF	TGTGCCAGCAGTTACCACCTAGCGGGGGCTTCAATTACAGATACGCAGTATTTT
TRBV28	12	.	TRBJ2-5	few	CASSPPYREAYF	TGTGCCAGCAGTCCCCCGTACAGGGAGGCTTACTTC
TRBV25-1	13	.	TRBJ2-7	many	CASSDVFGNVQYF	TGTGCCAGCAGTGATGTGTTTGGTAATGTGCAGTACTTC
TRBV4-1	17	.	TRBJ1-5	few	CASSQDHTAKGNQPQHF	TGCGCCAGCAGCCAAGATCACACGGCCAAGGGCAATCAGCCCCAGCATTTT
TRBV20-1	16	.	TRBJ2-5	few	CSARVRPRDLKETQYF	TGCAGTGCTAGAGTTCGGCCCCGGGACTTGAAAGAGACCCAGTACTTC
TRBV25-1	15	.	TRBJ1-5	few	CASSEWRGGNQPQHF	TGTGCCAGCAGTGAATGGCGAGGGGGCAATCAGCCCCAGCATTTT
TRBV12-3/TRBV12-4	13	.	TRBJ2-7	.	CASRSTNSYEQYF	TGTGCCAGCAGATCGACTAATTCCTACGAGCAGTACTTC
TRBV4-1	19	TRBD2	TRBJ2-2	.	CASTLLPGREGLGGGELFF	TGCGCCAGCACCCTCCTCCCAGGCAGGGAGGGACTGGGTGGCGGGGAGCTGTTTTTT
TRBV21-1	14	.	TRBJ2-2	few	CARGRDRGTGELFF	TGTGCCAGAGGAAGGGACAGGGGGACCGGGGAGCTGTTTTTT
TRBV5-5	14	TRBD2	TRBJ2-3	.	CASTLAGKVDTQYF	TGTGCCAGCACGCTAGCGGGGAAAGTAGATACGCAGTATTTT
TRBV5-1	14	.	TRBJ1-1	few	CASSSHTATTEAFF	TGCGCCAGCAGCTCGCATACTGCGACCACTGAAGCTTTCTTT
TRBV7-3	14	TRBD2	TRBJ2-3	.	CASSLRASGDTQYF	TGTGCCAGCAGCTTAAGGGCTAGCGGAGATACGCAGTATTTT
TRBV5-6	13	TRBD1	TRBJ2-4	.	CASSGDRGDIQYF	TGTGCCAGCAGTGGGGACAGGGGGGACATTCAGTACTTC
TRBV12-3/TRBV12-4	15	TRBD2	TRBJ2-3	few	CASSLPAGATDTQYF	TGTGCCAGCAGTTTACCCGCGGGAGCCACAGATACGCAGTATTTT
TRBV18	16	TRBD2	TRBJ2-5	few	CASSQAWTRGQETQYF	TGTGCCAGCTCGCAGGCCTGGACTAGAGGACAAGAGACCCAGTACTTC
TRBV12-3/TRBV12-4	14	.	TRBJ2-6	.	CASSFNPGANVLTF	TGTGCCAGCAGTTTTAATCCCGGGGCCAACGTCCTGACTTTC
TRBV12-3/TRBV12-4	13	.	TRBJ1-4	.	CASSLGDPEKLFF	TGTGCCAGCAGTTTAGGGGACCCTGAAAAACTGTTTTTT
TRBV12-3/TRBV12-4	16	TRBD1	TRBJ1-2	.	CASSLGRTGNRGGYTF	TGTGCCAGCAGTTTAGGGCGGACAGGGAATCGGGGAGGCTACACCTTC
TRBV5-6	13	TRBD1	TRBJ1-1	.	CASSRTGLAEAFF	TGTGCCAGCAGCAGGACAGGGCTGGCTGAAGCTTTCTTT
TRBV4-3	18	TRBD1	TRBJ2-3	.	CASSQGTDRVGSTDTQYF	TGCGCCAGCAGCCAAGGGACAGACAGGGTAGGAAGCACAGATACGCAGTATTTT
TRBV28	10	.	TRBJ2-3	.	CASSRDTQYF	TGTGCCAGCAGTAGAGATACGCAGTATTTT
TRBV6-5	15	.	TRBJ2-5	.	CASSYPEGGQETQYF	TGTGCCAGCAGTTACCCGGAGGGCGGGCAAGAGACCCAGTACTTC
TRBV4-3	14	.	TRBJ2-4	few	CASSQEAVSNIQYF	TGCGCCAGCAGCCAAGAGGCGGTGTCAAACATTCAGTACTTC
TRBV29-1	13	.	TRBJ2-5	few	CSVLGRNWETQYF	TGCAGCGTTCTGGGTCGGAACTGGGAGACCCAGTACTTC
TRBV3-1	18	.	TRBJ2-5	few	CASSQEGVGGLTKETQYF	TGTGCCAGCAGCCAAGAGGGGGTGGGGGGACTGACAAAAGAGACCCAGTACTTC
TRBV27	16	TRBD1	TRBJ1-5	.	CASGVPRQGGNQPQHF	TGTGCCAGCGGGGTTCCCCGGCAGGGGGGGAATCAGCCCCAGCATTTT
TRBV4-1	12	TRBD2	TRBJ2-4	.	CASNSAGDIQYF	TGCGCCAGCAACTCAGCGGGGGACATTCAGTACTTC
TRBV11-2	18	.	TRBJ2-3	few	CASRGYRPSHPFTDTQYF	TGTGCCAGCCGAGGTTACAGACCGAGTCACCCTTTCACAGATACGCAGTATTTT
TRBV5-5	15	TRBD1	TRBJ1-4	.	CASSTTGVINEKLFF	TGTGCCAGCAGCACCACAGGGGTGATTAATGAAAAACTGTTTTTT
TRBV6-2/TRBV6-3	16	.	TRBJ2-3	.	CASSYLRLLSTDTQYF	TGTGCCAGCAGTTACCTTCGTTTATTGAGCACAGATACGCAGTATTTT
TRBV20-1	14	.	TRBJ2-1	.	CSARTDNSYNEQFF	TGCAGTGCTAGGACTGATAACTCCTACAATGAGCAGTTCTTC
TRBV5-1	15	TRBD1	TRBJ1-1	.	CASSFSGTVPTEAFF	TGCGCCAGCAGTTTCTCCGGGACAGTGCCCACTGAAGCTTTCTTT
TRBV6-1	14	.	TRBJ1-1	.	CASPPSRGGTEAFF	TGTGCCAGCCCTCCCTCCCGGGGGGGCACTGAAGCTTTCTTT
TRBV5-1	13	.	TRBJ2-3	many	CASSLGPPDTQYF	TGTGCCAGCAGTTTAGGCCCCCCAGATACGCAGTATTTT
TRBV12-3/TRBV12-4	14	.	TRBJ1-5	.	CASSFGEGNQPQHF	TGTGCCAGCAGTTTCGGGGAGGGAAATCAGCCCCAGCATTTT
TRBV28	15	.	TRBJ1-1	many	CASSPYVRENTEAFF	TGTGCCAGCAGTCCATACGTCAGGGAGAACACTGAAGCTTTCTTT
TRBV7-2	14	.	TRBJ1-3	.	CASYKSGTGNTIYF	TGTGCCAGCTACAAGAGTGGCACTGGAAACACCATATATTTT
TRBV2	17	TRBD2	TRBJ2-1	.	CASSESGTSPPYNEQFF	TGTGCCAGCAGTGAGTCTGGGACTAGCCCCCCCTACAATGAGCAGTTCTTC
TRBV20-1	13	TRBD2	TRBJ2-7	.	CSAPSGGRYEQYF	TGCAGTGCTCCAAGCGGGGGGCGTTACGAGCAGTACTTC
TRBV4-1	15	TRBD1	TRBJ2-7	few	CASSQGDRVGYEQYF	TGCGCCAGCAGCCAAGGGGACAGGGTTGGCTACGAGCAGTACTTC
TRBV11-2	14	.	TRBJ2-1	.	CASSLDPTHNEQFF	TGTGCCAGCAGCTTAGATCCCACCCACAATGAGCAGTTCTTC
TRBV10-3	13	TRBD1	TRBJ2-7	.	CAISPGTGREQYF	TGTGCCATCAGTCCCGGGACAGGACGAGAGCAGTACTTC
TRBV18	15	.	TRBJ2-2	few	CASSPTVSPTGELFF	TGTGCCAGCTCACCGACAGTGTCCCCCACCGGGGAGCTGTTTTTT
TRBV6-6	13	.	TRBJ2-7	few	CASSWTAPYEQYF	TGTGCCAGCAGTTGGACAGCTCCCTACGAGCAGTACTTC
TRBV3-1	17	.	TRBJ2-3	few	CASSPPLGGGPPDTQYF	TGTGCCAGCAGCCCGCCCCTGGGGGGGGGCCCTCCAGATACGCAGTATTTT
TRBV18	20	.	TRBJ2-1	few	CASSPSGPLYRGEAWNEQFF	TGTGCCAGCTCACCTTCGGGCCCACTCTATCGGGGCGAGGCCTGGAATGAGCAGTTCTTC
TRBV25-1	11	.	TRBJ2-7	few	CASSENYEQYF	TGTGCCAGCAGTGAAAATTACGAGCAGTACTTC
TRBV19	13	.	TRBJ1-6	few	CASITKGGSPLHF	TGTGCCAGTATTACGAAGGGGGGATCACCCCTCCACTTT
TRBV2	14	.	TRBJ1-4	.	CASKGLAVGEKLFF	TGTGCCAGCAAAGGGTTGGCAGTCGGTGAAAAACTGTTTTTT
TRBV7-3	15	TRBD1	TRBJ1-4	.	CASSLSTGGEEKLFF	TGTGCCAGCAGCTTATCGACAGGGGGAGAAGAAAAACTGTTTTTT
TRBV20-1	14	.	TRBJ2-6	.	CSAEQGSGANVLTF	TGCAGTGCCGAACAGGGCTCTGGGGCCAACGTCCTGACTTTC
TRBV7-2	14	.	TRBJ1-6	.	CASSLSGAGRALHF	TGTGCCAGCAGCTTATCAGGGGCTGGGAGGGCCCTCCACTTT
TRBV29-1	16	TRBD2	TRBJ2-3	.	CSVAGVIAGAQDTQYF	TGCAGCGTTGCCGGCGTAATAGCGGGGGCCCAAGATACGCAGTATTTT